Here is one T cell receptor beta chain with its context. The target antigen is unknown. Blood CD4+ CD25-high CD127-low regulatory T cells supplied the genomic DNA template. Trimming took 4 bases from V and 5 from J; bases not matched to a gene: 8. This CDR3 comprises 15 residues. CDR1 SEHNR and CDR2 FQNEAQ come from the germline V gene (reference sequence). The entry originates in a study of regulatory and conventional T cells in RAG deficiency. Study outcomes and limitations: In Omenn syndrome, Treg and Tconv repertoires overlapped >85%.

Generated by immunoSEQ multiplex PCR, the TCRdb table keeps only in-frame clones and is missing some. The sample holds over 15,000 clones, approximately 88% seen once. These records were also assigned to another study, of regulatory T cells. That paper notes: The PCR used 52 TRBV and 13 TRBJ primers.

The sample taken for sequencing was Tregs sorted from blood. The chain has TRBV7-9 and TRBJ2-7, with TRBD1 matching 10 bases. The sequence derives from a human donor in good health. This CDR3 reads CASSSGGQGNDEQYF. The CDR3 DNA reads TGTGCCAGCAGCTCAGGGGGACAGGGGAACGACGAGCAGTACTTC. Together with reference TRBV7-9 and TRBJ2-7, the CDR3 gives the full variable domain: DTGVSQNPRHKITKRGQNVTFRCDPISEHNRLYWYRQTLGQGPEFLTYFQNEAQLEKSRLLSDRFSAERPKGSFSTLEIQRTEQGDSAMYLCASSSGGQGNDEQYFGPGTRLTVT.